These T cell receptor beta chains were read from a single sample in a study of blood T cell repertoires in COVID-19. The protocol was immunoSEQ multiplex PCR, while the TCRdb copy is restricted to in-frame clones and leaves out a portion. The top ten clones hold around 10% of a sample with hundreds of thousands of clones, nearly 90% of them seen once. The sequenced sample consisted of peripheral blood. The receptors originated from a woman aged 25 to 39 with COVID-19, enrolled during active disease. CDR3s include the opening cysteine and the closing phenylalanine or tryptophan. The order of the fields is J gene, V gene, clone size, D gene, CDR3 protein, CDR3 DNA. D genes are given only for firm matches. The size field is filled for only some rows; it gives once, few, many or a size class.

J: TRBJ1-6
V: TRBV2
size: -
D: TRBD1
CDR3: CASSEGQGALYNSPLHF
DNA: TGTGCCAGCAGTGAAGGTCAGGGGGCGCTGTATAATTCACCCCTCCACTTT

J: TRBJ1-1
V: TRBV19
size: -
D: TRBD1
CDR3: CASSIIFVGYWDRQVSTEAFF
DNA: TGTGCCAGTAGTATTATCTTCGTTGGTTATTGGGACAGGCAAGTAAGCACTGAAGCTTTCTTT

J: TRBJ2-7
V: TRBV18
size: -
D: TRBD1
CDR3: CASSSPDRDYEQYF
DNA: TGTGCCAGCTCATCACCCGACAGGGACTACGAGCAGTACTTC

J: TRBJ1-1
V: TRBV19
size: -
D: TRBD1
CDR3: CASRTGLQAFF
DNA: TGTGCCAGTCGGACAGGTCTCCAAGCTTTCTTT

J: TRBJ2-7
V: TRBV19
size: -
D: -
CDR3: CASSPIVGPPGEQYF
DNA: TGTGCCAGTAGTCCCATCGTGGGCCCCCCGGGGGAGCAGTACTTC

J: TRBJ1-5
V: TRBV28
size: -
D: TRBD1
CDR3: CASSLRDGTGIGDQPQHF
DNA: TGTGCCAGCAGTTTGAGAGATGGGACAGGGATTGGGGATCAGCCCCAGCATTTT

J: TRBJ2-1
V: TRBV10-3
size: once
D: TRBD1
CDR3: CAISAEDRGYNEQFF
DNA: TGTGCCATCAGTGCGGAGGACAGGGGCTACAATGAGCAGTTCTTC

J: TRBJ2-1
V: TRBV6-5
size: -
D: -
CDR3: CASSYGTTNNEQFF
DNA: TGTGCCAGCAGTTACGGGACAACGAACAATGAGCAGTTCTTC

J: TRBJ2-7
V: TRBV28
size: -
D: -
CDR3: CASSPPPRVGEQYF
DNA: TGTGCCAGCAGTCCTCCCCCACGGGTGGGCGAGCAGTACTTC

J: TRBJ2-3
V: TRBV7-9
size: -
D: TRBD2
CDR3: CASSLPRGGEDTQYF
DNA: TGTGCCAGCAGCTTACCGCGGGGAGGGGAAGATACGCAGTATTTT

J: TRBJ2-5
V: TRBV28
size: few
D: TRBD1
CDR3: CASSAGTGPKTQYF
DNA: TGTGCCAGCAGCGCCGGGACAGGGCCCAAGACCCAGTACTTC

J: TRBJ2-7
V: TRBV9
size: -
D: TRBD2
CDR3: CASSVGASGYEQYF
DNA: TGTGCCAGCAGCGTAGGGGCTAGCGGATACGAGCAGTACTTC

J: TRBJ1-6
V: TRBV18
size: once
D: -
CDR3: CASSNRVGNSPLHF
DNA: TGTGCCAGCTCTAACAGGGTGGGAAATTCACCCCTCCACTTT

J: TRBJ1-4
V: TRBV2
size: -
D: TRBD1
CDR3: CASITGTGTFRTNEKLFF
DNA: TGTGCCAGCATTACCGGGACAGGGACGTTTCGTACTAATGAAAAACTGTTTTTT

J: TRBJ1-3
V: TRBV10-2
size: few
D: -
CDR3: CASSAHITGNTIYF
DNA: TGCGCCAGCAGTGCGCACATTACTGGAAACACCATATATTTT

J: TRBJ2-7
V: TRBV5-1
size: -
D: -
CDR3: CASSLGSGSLSYEQYF
DNA: TGCGCCAGCAGCTTGGGGTCGGGTAGCCTCTCCTACGAGCAGTACTTC

J: TRBJ1-4
V: TRBV3-1/TRBV3-2
size: -
D: -
CDR3: CASSRNLPQGYNEKLFF
DNA: TGTGCCAGCAGCCGGAACCTCCCACAGGGCTATAATGAAAAACTGTTTTTT

J: TRBJ2-3
V: TRBV2
size: -
D: TRBD2
CDR3: CAGPERGPSTDTQYF
DNA: TGTGCCGGGCCTGAGCGGGGACCTAGCACAGATACGCAGTATTTT

J: TRBJ2-3
V: TRBV7-9
size: -
D: TRBD2
CDR3: CASSTGLAGEDTQYF
DNA: TGTGCCAGCAGCACGGGACTAGCGGGGGAAGATACGCAGTATTTT

J: TRBJ1-2
V: TRBV10-2
size: -
D: -
CDR3: CASIEGRSGGYTF
DNA: TGCGCCAGCATCGAGGGGAGGTCAGGAGGCTACACCTTC

J: TRBJ2-3
V: TRBV18
size: -
D: -
CDR3: CASSSLTGGGTDTQYF
DNA: TGTGCCAGCTCATCTTTAACCGGGGGTGGCACAGATACGCAGTATTTT

J: TRBJ1-2
V: TRBV30
size: -
D: -
CDR3: CAWSQNYGYTF
DNA: TGTGCCTGGAGTCAGAACTATGGCTACACCTTC

J: TRBJ1-5
V: TRBV28
size: -
D: -
CDR3: CASSLGPQGNQPQHF
DNA: TGTGCCAGCAGTTTGGGCCCTCAGGGAAATCAGCCCCAGCATTTT

J: TRBJ2-7
V: TRBV18
size: once
D: TRBD1
CDR3: CASSQTGQFYEQYF
DNA: TGTGCCAGCTCACAAACGGGACAGTTCTACGAGCAGTACTTC

J: TRBJ2-7
V: TRBV10-2
size: -
D: TRBD2
CDR3: CASSRTSGGAKDEQYF
DNA: TGCGCCAGCAGCCGGACTAGCGGGGGGGCCAAAGATGAGCAGTACTTC

J: TRBJ1-5
V: TRBV4-1
size: -
D: -
CDR3: CASSQGTSQPQHF
DNA: TGCGCCAGCAGCCAAGGAACGAGTCAGCCCCAGCATTTT